The sample holds a few counts of the clone carrying this TCR beta chain. Trimming pared 4 bases from V and 4 bases from J, leaving 11 bases between. Germline V gene lookup returns CDR1 SQVTM and CDR2 ANQGSEA. The CDR3 spans 12 residues. The data derive from a study of neurological immune-mediated disorders. The unsorted libraries were made from 2 million PBMCs kept at -80 C. Synthesis of cDNA used 5'RACE (with 10-nucleotide random UMIs). MiXCR was run by TCRdb on the 5' RACE reads, yielding one entry per CDR3 protein. The sample lists about 77,000 distinct CDR3 sequences, approximately 10% seen once, with about 1.7% in the top ten.

The TCR was taken from a man aged 45 to 65 in good health. The sequencing input was PBMCs. The chain uses TRBV29-1 and TRBJ2-7; D ambiguous. Here the CDR3 DNA reads TGCAGCGTTGTTGGGTTAAGGTACGAGCAGTACTTC. It yields the protein CSVVGLRYEQYF.